Sequencing of this T cell receptor beta chain was carried out in a study of shared clonotypes between healthy human individuals. Overall study: Per-donor plates numbered three CD4 naive, three CD4 memory, two CD8 naive and one CD8 memory. The study, taken as a whole, reports: It was observed that approximately 5% of naive CD4 clonotypes were shared across a few donors.

Trimming left V 2 bases short and J 9 bases short, with 14 bases between. Germline V lookup: CDR1 MGHRA, CDR2 YSYEKL. The CDR3 is made up of 14 amino acids. About this clone: The antigen remains undetermined.

Terminally differentiated effector memory CD45RA+ cells were excluded by CCR7 positive selection of CD45RO-negative cells. Profiled with immunoSEQ multiplex PCR; TCRdb holds only in-frame clones, not every one. The sample includes hundreds of thousands of clones, about 91% of them seen just once. Sequenced sample: naive CD8+ T cells sorted from blood. This clonotype was obtained from a man younger than 40 in good health. The chain couples TRBV4-1 to TRBJ2-1; the D gene is possibly TRBD2 (5 bases). The CDR3 region has the DNA TGCGCCAGCAGCCAACCAATTCTAGCTCCTGAGCAGTTCTTC. This encodes CASSQPILAPEQFF.